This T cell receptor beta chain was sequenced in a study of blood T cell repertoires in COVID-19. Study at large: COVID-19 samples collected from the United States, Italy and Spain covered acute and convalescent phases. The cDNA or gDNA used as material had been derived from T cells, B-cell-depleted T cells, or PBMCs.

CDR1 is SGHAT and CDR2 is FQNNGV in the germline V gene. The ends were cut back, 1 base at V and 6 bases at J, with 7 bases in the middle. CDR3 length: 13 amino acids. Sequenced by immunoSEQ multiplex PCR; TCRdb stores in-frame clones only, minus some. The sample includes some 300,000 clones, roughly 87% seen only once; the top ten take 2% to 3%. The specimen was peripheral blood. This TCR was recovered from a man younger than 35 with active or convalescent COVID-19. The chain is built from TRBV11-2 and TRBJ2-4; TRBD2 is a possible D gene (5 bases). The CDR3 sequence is CASSLVGVNIQYF. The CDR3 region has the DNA TGTGCCAGCAGCTTAGTCGGGGTAAACATTCAGTACTTC.